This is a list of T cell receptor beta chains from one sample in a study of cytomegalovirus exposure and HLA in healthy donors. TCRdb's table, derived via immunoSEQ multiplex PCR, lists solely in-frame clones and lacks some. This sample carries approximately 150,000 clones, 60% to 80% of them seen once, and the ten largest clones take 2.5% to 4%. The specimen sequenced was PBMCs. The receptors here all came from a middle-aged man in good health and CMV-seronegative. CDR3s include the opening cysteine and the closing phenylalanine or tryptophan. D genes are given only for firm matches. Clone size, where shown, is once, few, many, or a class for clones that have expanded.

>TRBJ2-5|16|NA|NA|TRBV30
TGTGCCTGGAGTGTACGGCGGGGAGTTCTCGGGGAGACCCAGTACTTC
CAWSVRRGVLGETQYF
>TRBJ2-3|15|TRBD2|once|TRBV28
TGTGCCAGCACTCGTCCTAGCGGGGCTATAGATACGCAGTATTTT
CASTRPSGAIDTQYF
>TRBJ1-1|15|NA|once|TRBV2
TGTGCCAGCAGTGAACTATACCGGCCGGGCACTGAAGCTTTCTTT
CASSELYRPGTEAFF
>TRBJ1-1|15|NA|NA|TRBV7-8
TGTGCCAGCAGCTCCCAGATGCAGGGAGGCACTGAAGCTTTCTTT
CASSSQMQGGTEAFF
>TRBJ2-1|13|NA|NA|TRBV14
TGTGCCAGCAGCCAGCCACTCCAGGGAGAGCAGTTCTTC
CASSQPLQGEQFF
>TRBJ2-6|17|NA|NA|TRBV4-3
TGCGCCAGCAGCCAAGAAGGGGGAGGGAGAGGGGCCAACGTCCTGACTTTC
CASSQEGGGRGANVLTF
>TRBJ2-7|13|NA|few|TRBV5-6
TGTGCCAGCAGCTTTGGACAGTCCTACGAGCAGTACTTC
CASSFGQSYEQYF
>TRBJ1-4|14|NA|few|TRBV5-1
TGCGCCAGCAGCTTGTCAGGCCTAAATGAAAAACTGTTTTTT
CASSLSGLNEKLFF
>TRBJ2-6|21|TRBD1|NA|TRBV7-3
TGTGCCAGCAGCAATATTCATACTAGGACAGGGACCGATTCTGGGGCCAACGTCCTGACTTTC
CASSNIHTRTGTDSGANVLTF
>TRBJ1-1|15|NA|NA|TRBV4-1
TGCGCCAGCAGCCAGGCCTCCTCGGGGTGGGCTGAAGCTTTCTTT
CASSQASSGWAEAFF
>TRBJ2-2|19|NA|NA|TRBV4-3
TGCGCCAGCAGCCAAGAAACCGGCGTAGAGAGCGGTAGCACCGGGGAGCTGTTTTTT
CASSQETGVESGSTGELFF
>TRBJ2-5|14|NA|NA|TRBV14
TGTGCCAGCAGCCAGGTGACAGGTGTTGAGACCCAGTACTTC
CASSQVTGVETQYF
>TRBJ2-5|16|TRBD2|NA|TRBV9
TGTGCCAGCAGCGCCTTCGGGGAGGGGATCCAAGAGACCCAGTACTTC
CASSAFGEGIQETQYF
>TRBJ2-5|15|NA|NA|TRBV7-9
TGTGCCAGCAGCTTAGCGCGAAGCCTACAAGAGACCCAGTACTTC
CASSLARSLQETQYF
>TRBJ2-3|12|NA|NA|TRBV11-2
TGTGCCAGCAGCTTCGGGTCAGATACGCAGTATTTT
CASSFGSDTQYF
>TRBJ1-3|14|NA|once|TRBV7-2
TGTGCCAGCAGCTTGTTTTCCCGGGGGTACACCATATATTTT
CASSLFSRGYTIYF
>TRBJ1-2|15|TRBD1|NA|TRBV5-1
TGCGCCAGCAGCGCAGCCGGGACAGGGAACTCCGGCTACACCTTC
CASSAAGTGNSGYTF
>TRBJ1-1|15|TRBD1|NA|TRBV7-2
TGTGCCAGCAGTCAACAGGGGGCTGCTTCCACTGAAGCTTTCTTT
CASSQQGAASTEAFF
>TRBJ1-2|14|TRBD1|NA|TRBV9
TGTGCCAGCAGCGCGGGACAGGGCGACTATGGCTACACCTTC
CASSAGQGDYGYTF
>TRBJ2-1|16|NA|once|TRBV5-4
TGTGCCAGCAGCTTGGTACCAGGTCTCTCCTACAATGAGCAGTTCTTC
CASSLVPGLSYNEQFF